These 21 T cell receptor beta chains came from one sample sequenced in a study of T cells after posttransplantation cyclophosphamide (TCRdb year 2016). Library prep was done by the immunoSEQ multiplex PCR assay. TCRdb retrieved this table from immuneACCESS and kept in-frame rearrangements only. Not all clones are present; in checked studies, unresolved V genes account for under half, and no reason is known for the remainder. This sample gives roughly 18,000 clones in total; less than 90% of them show up just once. The biggest ten clones account for more than 8.5% of the sample. Sequenced: memory CD4+ T cells sorted from blood. These receptors were obtained from a man aged 25-45 years in good health and a related stem cell transplant donor.

The genes are TRBV7-9 and TRBJ1-6, with TRBD1 matching 10 bases. Germline CDR1 is SEHNR and CDR2 is FQNEAQ (reference sequence). The CDR3 length is 14 residues. The J segment lost 9 bases and the V segment lost 5 bases, leaving 4 bases of the junction unmatched. The CDR3 DNA is TGTGCCAGCAGCGCGGGACAGGGGTTTTCACCCCTCCACTTT. This sequence encodes CASSAGQGFSPLHF.

The chain combines TRBV29-1 with TRBJ2-1; 16 bases agree with TRBD2. There are 16 residues in the CDR3. The ends lost 1 base at V and 7 bases at J; junction bases unmatched: 4. CDR1 and CDR2 from the germline V gene are SQVTM and ANQGSEA. In DNA, the CDR3 is TGCAGCGTTGAAGGCGGGACTAGCGGGGGGGCTAATGAGCAGTTCTTC. Encoded protein: CSVEGGTSGGANEQFF.

In this sample, this clone turned up once. The chain joins TRBV7-2 to TRBJ2-3; D is ambiguous. Germline CDR1 reads SGHTA; CDR2 reads FQGNSA. Trimming removed 4 bases from V and 0 bases from J, with 14 bases in between. The CDR3 length is 16 residues. CDR3 coding DNA: TGTGCCAGCAGCTCGCGACACATATCCAGCACAGATACGCAGTATTTT. Translating it yields CASSSRHISSTDTQYF.

The chain uses TRBV5-1 and TRBJ1-1; possibly TRBD1 for D (6 bases). The germline V gene encodes CDR1 SGHRS and CDR2 YFSETQ. Trimming removed 3 bases at V and 2 bases at J, with 14 bases between. This CDR3 comprises 15 residues. In nucleotides, the CDR3 is TGCGCCAGCAGCTCTAGGGGGTCCCAAAACACTGAAGCTTTCTTT. This sequence encodes CASSSRGSQNTEAFF.

The V call is TRBV7-2, the J call TRBJ1-3, with a tentative D call TRBD1 (6 bases). The germline gives CDR1 SGHTA, CDR2 FQGNSA. The length of the CDR3 is 16 residues. Trimming pared 2 bases from V and 1 base from J, leaving 12 bases between. This CDR3 is CASSLYGGLSGNTIYF. DNA of the CDR3: TGTGCCAGCAGCTTATATGGGGGCTTATCTGGAAACACCATATATTTT.

The V and J genes are TRBV2 and TRBJ2-3, with D possibly matching TRBD1 (5 bases). The V end lost 8 bases, the J end lost 8 bases, and 14 bases lay between the germline ends. Germline V lookup: CDR1 SNHLY, CDR2 FYNNEI. This CDR3 spans 12 amino acids. The CDR3 DNA is TGTGCCAGCCGCCCTGGGGCTACTACGCAGTATTTT. Its translation: CASRPGATTQYF.

The V and J genes are TRBV7-3 and TRBJ2-2; 9 nucleotides line up with TRBD2. V was clipped by 5 bases and J by 4 bases; unmatched bases: 5. From germline, CDR1 is SGHTA and CDR2 FQGTGA. The length of the CDR3 is 15 residues. The CDR3 loop reads CASSPTSGLTGELFF. For the CDR3, the DNA is TGTGCCAGCAGCCCGACTAGCGGACTCACCGGGGAGCTGTTTTTT.

The chain carries TRBV2 and TRBJ1-1; perhaps TRBD1 as D (5 bases). V lost 5 bases, J lost 6 bases, and 10 bases lay in between. The CDR3 contains 12 residues. Germline CDR1 reads SNHLY; CDR2 reads FYNNEI. CDR3 bases: TGTGCCAGCAGTTTAAGACAGCCTGAAGCTTTCTTT. This sequence encodes CASSLRQPEAFF.

J is TRBJ1-2 and V is TRBV2, with D unresolved. Germline-derived CDR1 and CDR2 are SNHLY and FYNNEI. V lost 6 bases and J 5 bases, leaving 10 bases between the germline ends. The CDR3 is made up of 12 amino acids. The CDR3 loop is CASSEVAYGYTF. CDR3 bases: TGTGCCAGCAGCGAGGTTGCATATGGCTACACCTTC.

The CDR3 reads CASSLGPSDNEKLFF. The CDR3 coding sequence is TGCGCCAGCAGCTTGGGCCCCTCAGATAATGAAAAACTGTTTTTT. The V gene is TRBV5-1, the J gene TRBJ1-4; D remains unclear. Germline-derived CDR1 and CDR2 are SGHRS and YFSETQ. This CDR3 is 15 amino acids long. The germline V and J ends were trimmed by 0 bases and 4 bases, with 10 bases remaining between them.

In DNA form, the CDR3 reads TGTGCCAGCAGCTTAGATTTAGGGGCACTGAACACTGAAGCTTTCTTT. This codes for CASSLDLGALNTEAFF. The gene calls are TRBV7-9 and TRBJ1-1, with D possibly matching TRBD1 (5 bases). The CDR3 runs to 16 residues. Germline V lookup: CDR1 SEHNR, CDR2 FQNEAQ (reference sequence). V dropped 1 base and J dropped 0 bases, with 12 bases sitting between them.

The J gene is TRBJ2-5, the V gene TRBV5-1; a weak D match, TRBD2 (6 bases). The CDR3 runs to 17 residues. Trimming shortened V by 0 bases and J by 3 bases, and 18 bases separated the two germline ends. Germline V gene data show CDR1 as SGHRS and CDR2 as YFSETQ. The CDR3 DNA sequence: TGCGCCAGCAGCTTGGGGACATTAAGCGGGTCCAAAGAGACCCAGTACTTC. Its protein is CASSLGTLSGSKETQYF.

V is TRBV7-6 and J is TRBJ2-7, with 7 bases matching TRBD1. From germline, CDR1 is SGHVS and CDR2 FNYEAQ. CDR3 length equals 15 residues. V was pared by 1 base and J by 0 bases, with 3 bases of the junction left unmatched. The CDR3 spells CASSLEGGASYEQYF. The CDR3 DNA reads as TGTGCCAGCAGCTTAGAAGGGGGCGCCTCCTACGAGCAGTACTTC.

CDR3 in DNA: TGTGCCAGCAGTGCCTCGGACAAGGGAACCGGGGAGCTGTTTTTT. Protein: CASSASDKGTGELFF. The chain joins TRBV6-6 to TRBJ2-2, with D perhaps matching TRBD1 (5 bases). Germline-derived CDR1 and CDR2 are MNHNY and SVGAGI (reference sequence). V lost 5 bases to trimming and J lost 5 bases, with 15 bases between them. The CDR3 totals 15 residues.

The chain is built from TRBV20-1 and TRBJ2-5; possible D gene TRBD2, 6 bases. Trimming removed 3 bases from V and 7 bases from J, with 9 bases in between. The CDR3 loop spans 11 amino acids. Per the germline V gene, CDR1 is DFQATT and CDR2 is SNEGSKA (reference sequence). CDR3 loop: CSARSRGTQYF. For the CDR3, the DNA is TGCAGTGCTAGGTCGCGGGGGACCCAGTACTTC.

The count of this clone is one. The gene calls are TRBV7-9 and TRBJ2-6; 8 nucleotides line up with TRBD1. CDR1 and CDR2 (germline): SEHNR, FQNEAQ (reference sequence). V shed 6 bases and J 1 base; nucleotides not matched to a gene: 8. The CDR3 consists of 17 residues. Here the CDR3 DNA reads TGTGCCAGCAGGAAAGGACAGGGAAGATCTGGGGCCAACGTCCTGACTTTC. Protein product: CASRKGQGRSGANVLTF.

In its sample, this clone was seen once. The chain couples TRBV11-2 to TRBJ1-4; 10 bases align to TRBD1. Germline lookup yields CDR1 SGHAT and CDR2 FQNNGV. Trimming removed 5 bases from V and 6 bases from J; junction bases left unmatched: 6. The CDR3 consists of 15 residues. CDR3 DNA: TGTGCCAGCAGCCCAAGACAGGGGGCTTATGAAAAACTGTTTTTT. Its protein is CASSPRQGAYEKLFF.

The chain has TRBV7-2 and TRBJ2-3, with TRBD2 matching over 7 bases. Germline CDR1 is SGHTA and CDR2 is FQGNSA. Trimming removed 5 bases from V and 6 bases from J; junction bases left unmatched: 8. This CDR3 is built from 14 residues. The CDR3 spells CASSLRDYHDTQYF. DNA for the CDR3: TGTGCCAGCAGCCTACGGGACTACCATGATACGCAGTATTTT.

J is TRBJ1-1 and V is TRBV6-5, with D uncertain. The V end lost 3 bases, the J end lost 5 bases, and 13 bases lay between the germline ends. This CDR3 is built from 14 residues. CDR1 is MNHEY, CDR2 SVGAGI, per germline. The CDR3 loop is CASSYRGRGTEAFF. The CDR3 nucleotides read TGTGCCAGCAGTTATCGAGGGCGAGGGACTGAAGCTTTCTTT.

The chain recombines TRBV10-3 with TRBJ2-5, with D possibly TRBD1 on 6 matching bases. The germline gives CDR1 ENHRY, CDR2 SYGVKD. Deletions cut 8 bases from V and 5 bases from J, with 12 bases between. This CDR3 spans 12 amino acids. Here the CDR3 reads CAIGRGWETQYF. In DNA form, the CDR3 reads TGTGCCATCGGCAGGGGATGGGAGACCCAGTACTTC.

This clone was observed a few times. This rearrangement joins TRBV5-1 to TRBJ1-1, with D possibly TRBD1 on 6 matching bases. CDR1 SGHRS and CDR2 YFSETQ come from the germline V gene. V lost 2 bases, J lost 1 base, and 6 bases lay in between. The CDR3 length is 13 residues. The CDR3 nucleotides read TGCGCCAGCAGCTTACAGGGGAACACTGAAGCTTTCTTT. Protein product: CASSLQGNTEAFF.